Given below is one T cell receptor (beta chain) in context. Its target is unknown. The data were taken from a study of cytomegalovirus exposure and HLA in healthy donors. The CDR3 length is 15 residues. Trimming at V came to 1 base and at J to 0 bases, leaving 1 base not matched to a gene. Germline values: CDR1 SGHAT, CDR2 FQNNGV. A multiplex PCR was run with 60 Vbeta primers and 13 Jbeta primers. Profiling relied on immunoSEQ multiplex PCR, and the TCRdb table lists in-frame clones only, not all of them. The sample lists 100,000 to 150,000 clones, roughly a tenth occurring once. Regarding the study as a whole: Accurate predictions that matched the HLA-A and HLA-B alleles of most subjects were reportedly made from TCR beta sequences. The authors confirmed in vitro that a few CMV-associated chains were specific for CMV antigens. With later analysis, a missense DCLRE1C variant became linked to TCR beta V- and J-gene trimming. The study put some 160 TCR beta chains on its list as cytomegalovirus-associated.

The V and J genes are TRBV11-2 and TRBJ2-7; TRBD1 agrees at 9 bases. This TCR came from a woman between 18 and 29 years old in good health and CMV-seropositive. The specimen was PBMCs. The CDR3 nucleotides are TGTGCCAGCAGCTTAGGACAGGGGGGCTCCTACGAGCAGTACTTC. This translates into CASSLGQGGSYEQYF.